This TCR beta chain was sequenced in a study of control samples from healthy donors and cancer patients (dated by TCRdb to about 2020). Remarks on this clone: Its antigen remains undetermined. Base quality data are lacking; no much larger clone is found one base away.

Germline trimming: 0 bases from V, 5 bases from J; junction bases outside gene matches: 5. CDR1 LGHDT and CDR2 YNNKEL were looked up in the germline V gene (reference sequence). Measured from the cysteine to the phenylalanine, the CDR3 is 15 residues long. The kept DNA is CDR3 alone, 45 bases in frame from the first base. Receptor libraries were prepared by the immunoSEQ multiplex PCR assay. This is the immuneACCESS table as TCRdb keeps it, with only in-frame sequences that have V and J called. A part of the clones is gone; compared with another copy, unresolved V genes explain less than half, and the rest is unexplained. The sample table holds 230,000 or so clones, of which about 93% were seen once. The top ten constitute 1.5% of the sample.

The sample taken for sequencing was blood. The V gene is TRBV3-1 (or the pseudogene TRBV3-2) and the J gene is TRBJ2-5; 8 middle bases align to TRBD2. The TCR was taken from a man aged 45-60 years in good health. The DNA reads as follows: TGTGCCAGCAGCCAAGAGCGGGGCGGGGGGGAGACCCAGTACTTC. This gives the protein CASSQERGGGETQYF.